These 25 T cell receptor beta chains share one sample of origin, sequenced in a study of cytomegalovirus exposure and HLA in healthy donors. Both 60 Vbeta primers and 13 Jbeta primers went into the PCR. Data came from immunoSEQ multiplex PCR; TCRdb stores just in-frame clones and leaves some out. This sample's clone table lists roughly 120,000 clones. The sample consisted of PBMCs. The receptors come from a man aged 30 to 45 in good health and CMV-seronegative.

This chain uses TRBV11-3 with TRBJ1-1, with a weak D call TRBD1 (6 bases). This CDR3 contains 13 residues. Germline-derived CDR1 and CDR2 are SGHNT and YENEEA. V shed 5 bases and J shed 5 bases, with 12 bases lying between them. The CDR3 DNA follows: TGTGCCAGCAGCGCTGGGGGGGCAACTGAAGCTTTCTTT. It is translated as CASSAGGATEAFF.

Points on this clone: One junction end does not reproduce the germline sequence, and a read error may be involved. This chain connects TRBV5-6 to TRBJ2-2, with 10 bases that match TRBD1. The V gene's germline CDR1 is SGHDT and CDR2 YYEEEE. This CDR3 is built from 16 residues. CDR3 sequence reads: CASSQGQGINTGEPFF. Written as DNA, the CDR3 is TGTGCCAGCAGCCAGGGACAGGGGATCAACACCGGGGAGCCGTTTTTT.

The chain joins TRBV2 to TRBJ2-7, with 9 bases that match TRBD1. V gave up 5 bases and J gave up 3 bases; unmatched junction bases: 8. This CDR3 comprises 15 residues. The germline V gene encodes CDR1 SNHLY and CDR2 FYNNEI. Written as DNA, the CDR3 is TGTGCCAGCAGTCCCGAACAGGGGGCAAGCTACGAGCAGTACTTC. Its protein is CASSPEQGASYEQYF.

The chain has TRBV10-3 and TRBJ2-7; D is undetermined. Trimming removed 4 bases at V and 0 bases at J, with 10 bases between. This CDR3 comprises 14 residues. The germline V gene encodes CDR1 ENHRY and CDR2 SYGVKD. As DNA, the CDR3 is TGTGCCATCAGTGGTACAGTCCTCTCCTACGAGCAGTACTTC. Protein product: CAISGTVLSYEQYF.

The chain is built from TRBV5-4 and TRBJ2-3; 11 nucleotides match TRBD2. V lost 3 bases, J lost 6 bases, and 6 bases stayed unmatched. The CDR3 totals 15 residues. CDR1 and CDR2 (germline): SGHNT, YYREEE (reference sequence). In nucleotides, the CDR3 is TGTGCCAGCAGCTCGCGACTAGCGGGGATGGATACGCAGTATTTT. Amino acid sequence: CASSSRLAGMDTQYF.

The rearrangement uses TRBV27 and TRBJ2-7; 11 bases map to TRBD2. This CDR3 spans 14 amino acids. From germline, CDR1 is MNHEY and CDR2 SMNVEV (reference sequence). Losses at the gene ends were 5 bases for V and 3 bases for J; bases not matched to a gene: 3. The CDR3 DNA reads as TGTGCCAGCAGTACGGGACTAGCGGACTACGAGCAGTACTTC. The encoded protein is CASSTGLADYEQYF.

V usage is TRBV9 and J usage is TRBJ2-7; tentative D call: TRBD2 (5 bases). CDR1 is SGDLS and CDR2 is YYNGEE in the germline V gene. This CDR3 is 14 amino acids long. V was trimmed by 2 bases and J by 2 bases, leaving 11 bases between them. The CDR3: CASSVTGVPYEQYF. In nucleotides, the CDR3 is TGTGCCAGCAGCGTCACCGGGGTTCCCTACGAGCAGTACTTC.

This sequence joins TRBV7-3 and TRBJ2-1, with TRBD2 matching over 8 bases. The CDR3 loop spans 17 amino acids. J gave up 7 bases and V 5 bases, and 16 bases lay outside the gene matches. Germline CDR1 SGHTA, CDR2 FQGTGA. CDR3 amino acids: CASSPRTSREGVNEQFF. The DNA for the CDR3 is TGTGCCAGCAGCCCGAGGACTAGCCGGGAGGGAGTAAATGAGCAGTTCTTC.

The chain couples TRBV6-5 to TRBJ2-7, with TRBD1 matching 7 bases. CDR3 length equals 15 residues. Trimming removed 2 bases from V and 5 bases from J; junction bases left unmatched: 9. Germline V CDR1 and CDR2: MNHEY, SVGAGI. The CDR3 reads CASSYDREQVNEQYF. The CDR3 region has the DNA TGTGCCAGCAGTTACGACAGGGAGCAAGTGAACGAGCAGTACTTC.

CDR3 amino acids: CASSLRPSADKNIQYF. CDR3 nucleotide sequence: TGCGCCAGCAGCTTGAGGCCTAGCGCCGACAAAAACATTCAGTACTTC. This chain joins TRBV5-1 and TRBJ2-4, with D possibly being TRBD2 (6 bases). The V and J ends lost 1 base and 3 bases respectively, with 14 bases between them. The CDR3 loop spans 16 amino acids. Germline V gene lookup returns CDR1 SGHRS and CDR2 YFSETQ.

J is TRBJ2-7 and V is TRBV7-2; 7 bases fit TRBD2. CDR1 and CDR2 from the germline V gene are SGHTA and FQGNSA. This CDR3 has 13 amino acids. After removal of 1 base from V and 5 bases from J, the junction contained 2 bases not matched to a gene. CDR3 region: CASSLGLADEQYF. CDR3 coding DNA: TGTGCCAGCAGCTTAGGCCTAGCGGACGAGCAGTACTTC.

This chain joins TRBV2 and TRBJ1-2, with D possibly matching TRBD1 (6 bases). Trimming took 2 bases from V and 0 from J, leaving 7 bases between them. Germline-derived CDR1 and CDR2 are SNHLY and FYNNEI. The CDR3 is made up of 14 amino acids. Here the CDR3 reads CASSENRANYGYTF. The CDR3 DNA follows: TGTGCCAGCAGTGAAAACAGGGCTAACTATGGCTACACCTTC.

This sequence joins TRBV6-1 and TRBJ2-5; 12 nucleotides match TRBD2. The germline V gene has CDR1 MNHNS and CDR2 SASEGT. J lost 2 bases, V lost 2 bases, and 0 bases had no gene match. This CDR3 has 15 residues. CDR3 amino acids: CASSELAGGQETQYF. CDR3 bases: TGTGCCAGCAGTGAACTAGCGGGAGGGCAAGAGACCCAGTACTTC.

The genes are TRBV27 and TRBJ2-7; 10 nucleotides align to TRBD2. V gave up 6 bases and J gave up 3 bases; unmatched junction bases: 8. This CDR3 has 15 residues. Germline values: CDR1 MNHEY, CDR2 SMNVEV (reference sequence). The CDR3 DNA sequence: TGTGCCAGCAGCTTGCCCGGGACTAGCGTCTACGAGCAGTACTTC. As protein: CASSLPGTSVYEQYF.

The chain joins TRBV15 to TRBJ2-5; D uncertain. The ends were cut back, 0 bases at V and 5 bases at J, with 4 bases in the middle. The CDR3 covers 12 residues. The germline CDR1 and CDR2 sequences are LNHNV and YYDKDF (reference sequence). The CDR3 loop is CATSRDMETQYF. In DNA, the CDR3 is TGTGCCACCAGCAGAGACATGGAGACCCAGTACTTC. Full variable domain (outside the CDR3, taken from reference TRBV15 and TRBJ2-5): DAMVIQNPRYQVTQFGKPVTLSCSQTLNHNVMYWYQQKSSQAPKLLFHYYDKDFNNEADTPDNFQSRRPNTSFCFLDIRSPGLGDTAMYLCATSRDMETQYFGPGTRLLVL.

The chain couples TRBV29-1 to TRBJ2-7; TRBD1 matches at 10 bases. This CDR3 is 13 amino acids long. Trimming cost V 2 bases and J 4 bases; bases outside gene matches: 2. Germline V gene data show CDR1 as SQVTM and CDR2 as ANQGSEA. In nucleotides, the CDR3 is TGCAGCGTTGAACGGACAGGGGGATACGAGCAGTACTTC. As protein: CSVERTGGYEQYF.

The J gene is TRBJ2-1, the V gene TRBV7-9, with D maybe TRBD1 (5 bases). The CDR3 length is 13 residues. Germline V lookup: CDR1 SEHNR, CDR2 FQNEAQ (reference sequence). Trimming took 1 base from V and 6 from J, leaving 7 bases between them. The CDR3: CASSLVTGNEQFF. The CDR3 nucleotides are TGTGCCAGCAGCTTAGTTACAGGCAATGAGCAGTTCTTC. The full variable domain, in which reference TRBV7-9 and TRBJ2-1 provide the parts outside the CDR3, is DTGVSQNPRHKITKRGQNVTFRCDPISEHNRLYWYRQTLGQGPEFLTYFQNEAQLEKSRLLSDRFSAERPKGSFSTLEIQRTEQGDSAMYLCASSLVTGNEQFFGPGTRLTVL.

CDR3 region: CASSPREDNSYEQYF. CDR3 in DNA: TGTGCCAGCAGCCCTCGAGAAGACAATTCCTACGAGCAGTACTTC. J is TRBJ2-7 and V is TRBV9; unclear D gene. The V and J ends lost 4 bases and 1 base respectively, with 15 bases between them. This CDR3 comprises 15 residues. Germline CDR1 reads SGDLS; CDR2 reads YYNGEE.

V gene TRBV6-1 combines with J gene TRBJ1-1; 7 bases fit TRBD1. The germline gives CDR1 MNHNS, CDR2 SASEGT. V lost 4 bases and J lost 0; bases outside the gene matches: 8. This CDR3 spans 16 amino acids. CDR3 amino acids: CASSAYRGLMNTEAFF. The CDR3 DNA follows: TGTGCCAGCAGTGCCTACAGGGGCCTTATGAACACTGAAGCTTTCTTT.

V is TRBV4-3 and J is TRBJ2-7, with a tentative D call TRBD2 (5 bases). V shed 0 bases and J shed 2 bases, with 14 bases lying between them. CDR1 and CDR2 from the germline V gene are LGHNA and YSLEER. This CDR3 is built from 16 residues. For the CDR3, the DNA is TGCGCCAGCAGCCAAGATTGGAGCGGTTCTCCCTACGAGCAGTACTTC. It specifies CASSQDWSGSPYEQYF.

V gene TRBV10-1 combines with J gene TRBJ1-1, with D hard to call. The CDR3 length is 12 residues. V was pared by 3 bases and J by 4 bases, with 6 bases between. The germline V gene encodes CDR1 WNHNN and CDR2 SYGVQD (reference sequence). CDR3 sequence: CASSDYRTEAFF. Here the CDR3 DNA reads TGCGCCAGCAGTGATTATCGCACTGAAGCTTTCTTT.

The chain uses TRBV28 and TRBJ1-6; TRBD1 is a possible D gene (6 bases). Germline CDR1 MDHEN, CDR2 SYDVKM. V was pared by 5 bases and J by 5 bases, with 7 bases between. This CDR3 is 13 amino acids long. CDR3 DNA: TGTGCCAGCAGTCCAGGGGATAATTCACCCCTCCACTTT. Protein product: CASSPGDNSPLHF.

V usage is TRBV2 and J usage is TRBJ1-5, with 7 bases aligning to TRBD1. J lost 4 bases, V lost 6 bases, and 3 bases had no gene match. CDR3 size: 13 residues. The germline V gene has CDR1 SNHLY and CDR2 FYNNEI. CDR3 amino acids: CASRSTGNQPQHF. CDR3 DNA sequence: TGTGCCAGCAGGTCGACAGGGAATCAGCCCCAGCATTTT.

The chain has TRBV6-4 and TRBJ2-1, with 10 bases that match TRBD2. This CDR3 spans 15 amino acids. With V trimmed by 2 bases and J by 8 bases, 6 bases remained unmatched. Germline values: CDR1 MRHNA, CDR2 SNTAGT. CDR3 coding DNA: TGTGCCAGCAGTGACCAACTAGCGGGAAGGGATGAGCAGTTCTTC. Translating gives CASSDQLAGRDEQFF.

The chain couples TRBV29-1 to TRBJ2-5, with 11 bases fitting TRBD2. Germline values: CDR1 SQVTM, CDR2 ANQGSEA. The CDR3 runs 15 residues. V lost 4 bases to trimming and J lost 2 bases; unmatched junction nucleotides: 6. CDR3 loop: CSVGGWTSGQETQYF. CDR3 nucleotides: TGCAGCGTTGGGGGGTGGACTAGCGGGCAAGAGACCCAGTACTTC.